This T cell receptor beta chain appears in the sequencing data of a study of response to subunit inactivated influenza vaccine. The study, taken as a whole, reports: Authors suggested few new T cells are recruited by each seasonal influenza vaccination.

TCRdb re-derived calls from the RT-PCR reads in MiXCR, one entry per CDR3 protein. The sample has 500,000 to 600,000 distinct CDR3 sequences, about 11% seen once. This clonotype was detected only a few times. Its matching antigen is unknown. In addition, the sample was reused for a study of T cells expressing NK-cell markers. That source reports: For TCR beta, cDNA was produced by 5'RACE template switching with UMIs. Eight donors were sequenced, seven testing HCMV-seropositive and one testing seronegative. CD8+ T cells in 5 to 7 donors included dominant NKG2C+ clonotypes at about 1.0-8%. Uncertainty persisted over the HCMV specificity of expanded NKG2C+ T cell clones.

The sample was PBMCs from blood, taken on the day of vaccination. The sequence was collected from a man aged 50-60 years who received an inactivated influenza vaccine.

This chain's CDR3 is CSAREILTGELFF. The CDR3 DNA follows: TGCAGTGCTAGAGAGATCCTCACCGGGGAGCTGTTTTTT. The chain combines TRBV20-1 with TRBJ2-2, with D hard to call. Germline-derived CDR1 and CDR2 are DFQATT and SNEGSKA (reference sequence). The V and J ends lost 0 bases and 4 bases respectively, with 6 bases between them. CDR3 length equals 13 residues.